These T cell receptor beta chains were read from a single sample in a study of memory CD4+ T cells and cytomegalovirus serostatus. The data were produced by immunoSEQ multiplex PCR, yet TCRdb's version contains in-frame clones alone and is incomplete. The data contain 80,000 to 100,000 clones, over 70% of them seen just once; the ten biggest clones take up approximately 4%. The sequenced sample was memory CD4+ T cells from blood. These receptors were taken from an adult in good health and CMV-seropositive. The conserved cysteine and the conserved F or W are not part of the CDR3 here. Fields, in order: J gene, V gene, CDR3 protein.

TRBJ2-5 | TRBV6-5 | ASNGVEGHAETQY
TRBJ1-1 | TRBV5-1 | ASSKDGQGATEAF
TRBJ2-7 | TRBV4-2 | ASSQELAGGSSSYEQY
TRBJ1-1 | TRBV19 | ASSITRQAMNTEAF
TRBJ2-3 | TRBV12-5 | ASASVTDTQY
TRBJ1-1 | TRBV19 | ASSMGRFGATEAF
TRBJ1-2 | TRBV7-2 | ASSPQKGGYT
TRBJ2-4 | TRBV27 | ASSLRRTEGPGIQY
TRBJ2-1 | TRBV5-5 | ASIRTGVDDEQF
TRBJ1-1 | TRBV2 | ASSEQGMNTEAF
TRBJ1-1 | TRBV10-3 | AIRDRQGNTEAF
TRBJ2-7 | TRBV19 | ASSTPGTGYEQY
TRBJ2-6 | TRBV6-4 | ASSDSGLSGANVLT
TRBJ2-1 | TRBV6-1 | ASSRGVYNEQF
TRBJ2-6 | TRBV19 | ASSRISAGANVLT
TRBJ2-2 | TRBV5-6 | ASSWTGITGELF
TRBJ1-2 | TRBV7-2 | ASSWTVNYGYT